These T cell receptor beta chains were read from a single sample in a study of shared clonotypes between healthy human individuals. Profiling relied on immunoSEQ multiplex PCR, and the TCRdb table lists in-frame clones only, not all of them. This table has over 2,000,000 clones, roughly 95% appearing once. The sequenced sample was naive CD8+ T cells from PBMCs. The receptors come from a man aged 18-30 years in good health. Some clones in this sample may be carry-over from other donors' samples. CDR3s include the opening cysteine and the closing phenylalanine or tryptophan. D genes are given only for firm matches. Clone size appears in some rows only: once, few, many, or a class for an expanded clone.

TRBV13	TRBJ2-1	.	.	TGTGCCAGCAGCCTAAGTGAGAGTGAGCAGTTCTTC	CASSLSESEQFF
TRBV6-5	TRBJ1-2	.	TRBD1	TGTGCCAGCAGTACCACCCGGACAGGGAACTATGGCTACACCTTC	CASSTTRTGNYGYTF
TRBV5-6	TRBJ2-5	.	TRBD2	TGTGCCAGCAGCTTGTTGGCGGGAGGGCCTCGAGAGACCCAGTACTTC	CASSLLAGGPRETQYF
TRBV7-6	TRBJ2-3	once	.	TGTGCCAGCAGCTTAGGGGACCTTAGCACAGATACGCAGTATTTT	CASSLGDLSTDTQYF
TRBV27	TRBJ1-2	.	.	TGTGCCAGCAAGCTCGGGGCTGACTATGGCTACACCTTC	CASKLGADYGYTF
TRBV28	TRBJ2-3	.	.	TGTGCCAGCAGTTTGGTCCCCGTAGATACGCAGTATTTT	CASSLVPVDTQYF
TRBV6-6	TRBJ2-1	.	.	TGTGCCAGCAGCCGAACAGGGATGCCCTACAATGAGCAGTTCTTC	CASSRTGMPYNEQFF
TRBV27	TRBJ2-7	once	.	TGTGCCAGCAGCTTGCTGGAGGGTCTTGGCGAGCAGTACTTC	CASSLLEGLGEQYF
TRBV6-1	TRBJ1-3	.	.	TGTGCCAGCAGTGAAAGTAGAAGGAGGGGAGCTGGAAACACCATATATTTT	CASSESRRRGAGNTIYF
TRBV5-6	TRBJ2-7	.	.	TGTGCCAGCAGCTGGACGAGGGCTGGAGAGCAGTACTTC	CASSWTRAGEQYF
TRBV4-3	TRBJ2-1	.	.	TGCGCCAGCAGCCAAGATGTTAGAAATGAGCAGTTCTTC	CASSQDVRNEQFF
TRBV7-8	TRBJ1-1	.	TRBD1	TGTGCCAGCAGCTTAGACCGGACAGGGGCCCCTGAAGCTTTCTTT	CASSLDRTGAPEAFF
TRBV7-3	TRBJ2-2	.	.	TGTGCCAGCAGCTTAACTAGCCTAGCCGGGGAGCTGTTTTTT	CASSLTSLAGELFF
TRBV10-3	TRBJ1-5	.	.	TGTGCCATCAGGGGGGTGTTGAATCAGCCCCAGCATTTT	CAIRGVLNQPQHF
TRBV27	TRBJ2-4	.	TRBD2	TGTGCCAGCACGGGGGGATCCAAAAACATTCAGTACTTC	CASTGGSKNIQYF
TRBV11-2	TRBJ1-3	.	TRBD1	TGTGCCAGCAGCTTACTCCAGGGGGAGACGGGAAACACCATATATTTT	CASSLLQGETGNTIYF
TRBV4-3	TRBJ2-7	.	.	TGCGCCAGCAGCCAAGTTACAGGAGACGAGCAGTACTTC	CASSQVTGDEQYF
TRBV11-2	TRBJ2-3	once	.	TGTGCCACCAGCTACGGCACAGATACGCAGTATTTT	CATSYGTDTQYF
TRBV11-2	TRBJ2-2	.	.	TGTGCCAGCAGCCCCCGGGATTCTAAGGCCGGGGAGCTGTTTTTT	CASSPRDSKAGELFF
TRBV6-1	TRBJ2-7	.	TRBD2	TGTGCCACCAGGCTGGGAGCGGGGTTTATAAACGAGCAGTACTTC	CATRLGAGFINEQYF